Shown below are 30 T cell receptor beta chains from a single sample sequenced in a study of T-cell memory formation after mild COVID-19. TCRdb used MiXCR to reprocess the 5' RACE reads, holding one entry per CDR3 protein. The sample consists of around 340,000 distinct CDR3 sequences, roughly 13% of them appearing once. Sequencing input: PBMCs or a T cell subset sorted from them (not recorded which). The receptor source for this set is a man younger than 30 who had mild COVID-19 (a few samples of this study predate the infection). Cell type and time point are not known.

The J gene is TRBJ1-5, the V gene TRBV19, with D maybe TRBD1 (5 bases). CDR3 length: 13 amino acids. V was shortened by 9 bases and J by 7 bases, with 16 bases between the two germline ends. The germline gives CDR1 LNHDA, CDR2 SQIVND (reference sequence). CDR3 bases: TGTGCCAGCCGGGACTCCGGCTTGCAGCCCCAGCATTTT. This sequence encodes CASRDSGLQPQHF.

V is TRBV7-2 and J is TRBJ1-1; no definite D call. V was pared by 4 bases and J by 7 bases, with 13 bases between. The CDR3 runs 13 residues. The germline V gene encodes CDR1 SGHTA and CDR2 FQGNSA. This CDR3 reads CASSSVPLSEAFF. The CDR3 region has the DNA TGTGCCAGCAGCTCCGTACCTTTGAGTGAAGCTTTCTTT.

This clonotype has more than one count but fewer than ten. J is TRBJ1-1 and V is TRBV12-3 or TRBV12-4; no firm D call. V was clipped by 6 bases and J by 6 bases, with 11 bases between them. This CDR3 has 12 amino acids. CDR3 nucleotide sequence: TGTGCCAGCAGGTCCGATGGGCCTGAAGCTTTCTTT. It translates to CASRSDGPEAFF.

The rearrangement links TRBV7-2 to TRBJ1-5; D gene ambiguous. Deletions cut 5 bases from V and 4 bases from J, with 12 bases between. CDR1 is SGHTA, CDR2 FQGNSA, per germline. The CDR3 runs to 14 residues. CDR3 protein: CASSRVATNQPQHF. The CDR3 DNA is TGTGCCAGCAGCCGAGTAGCAACAAATCAGCCCCAGCATTTT.

The chain is built from TRBV29-1 and TRBJ2-2; weak D call: TRBD1 (6 bases). The CDR3 loop spans 13 amino acids. The germline V and J ends were trimmed by 7 bases and 2 bases, with 11 bases remaining between them. CDR1 and CDR2 from the germline V gene are SQVTM and ANQGSEA. The DNA of the CDR3 is TGCAGCGCCGCGGACAGCAACACCGGGGAGCTGTTTTTT. This encodes CSAADSNTGELFF.

This clonotype has more than one count but fewer than ten. One junction end disagrees with the germline gene, perhaps due to a read error. The chain combines TRBV3-1 with TRBJ1-2; TRBD1 is a possible D gene (5 bases). Germline loops: CDR1 LGHDT, CDR2 YNNKEL (reference sequence). The CDR3 has 13 amino acids. The CDR3 protein is CASSQEGALRAAF. The CDR3 region has the DNA TGTGCCAGCAGCCAAGAAGGGGCCCTTAGGGCTGCCTTC.

The chain has TRBV4-2 and TRBJ1-2; TRBD1 is a possible D gene (5 bases). Germline V CDR1 and CDR2: LGHNA, YNFKEQ. With 5 bases removed from V and 5 bases from J, the gap between germline ends came to 15 bases. This CDR3 has 14 amino acids. CDR3 sequence reads: CASSGRDQPYGYTF. DNA for the CDR3: TGTGCCAGCAGCGGCCGGGACCAACCTTATGGCTACACCTTC.

This clonotype was seen a few times. The V call is TRBV5-1, the J call TRBJ1-2, with TRBD1 as a possible D gene (6 bases). This CDR3 spans 12 amino acids. In germline, CDR1 is SGHRS, CDR2 YFSETQ. The V end lost 2 bases, the J end lost 12 bases, and 14 bases lay between the germline ends. CDR3 amino acids: CASSFNRAPNTF. CDR3 nucleotides: TGCGCCAGCAGCTTTAACAGGGCCCCTAACACCTTC.

The sample holds many counts of this clonotype. The chain joins TRBV12-3 or TRBV12-4 to TRBJ2-5, with 13 bases that match TRBD2. V dropped 6 bases and J dropped 4; count of bases not matched to a gene: 5. The CDR3 extends over 15 amino acids. The CDR3 DNA follows: TGTGCCAGCAGACTAGCGGGGGGGCTAGGAGAGACCCAGTACTTC. Protein: CASRLAGGLGETQYF.

This clonotype was seen a few times. V and J are TRBV5-1 and TRBJ2-1; D might be TRBD2 (7 bases). Germline V gene data show CDR1 as SGHRS and CDR2 as YFSETQ. CDR3 length equals 18 residues. The V and J ends lost 0 bases and 5 bases respectively, with 21 bases between them. CDR3 nucleotide sequence: TGCGCCAGCAGCTTGGCCCTGCGGGGGCCCGGGGGGAACAATGAGCAGTTCTTC. It is translated as CASSLALRGPGGNNEQFF.

J is TRBJ2-7 and V is TRBV20-1; the D is unclear. This CDR3 is 14 amino acids long. The germline gives CDR1 DFQATT, CDR2 SNEGSKA (reference sequence). The germline V and J ends were trimmed by 0 bases and 6 bases, with 15 bases remaining between them. In DNA form, the CDR3 reads TGCAGTGCTAGAGATCGGGCCTCACTCAGCGAGCAGTACTTC. Translation gives CSARDRASLSEQYF.

This clonotype came up many times. The V gene is TRBV4-3, the J gene TRBJ1-2, with D possibly TRBD1 on 5 matching bases. Germline V gives CDR1 LGHNA, CDR2 YSLEER. V was pared by 1 base and J by 5 bases, with 11 bases between. The CDR3 is made up of 14 amino acids. Written as DNA, the CDR3 is TGCGCCAGCAGCCAAGCGCGGAGGGGATATGGCTACACCTTC. Translation: CASSQARRGYGYTF.

This clonotype showed up just a few times. The chain uses TRBV14 and TRBJ1-1; 8 positions match TRBD1. Germline-derived CDR1 and CDR2 are SGHDN and FVKESK. The length of the CDR3 is 14 residues. Trimming cost V 3 bases and J 12 bases; bases outside gene matches: 12. The CDR3 loop reads CASSHGGQGLISFF. DNA for the CDR3: TGTGCCAGCAGCCATGGTGGACAGGGCCTGATTTCTTTCTTT.

This clonotype was detected a few times. The chain is built from TRBV18 and TRBJ1-2, with TRBD1 as a possible D gene (5 bases). V was shortened by 0 bases and J by 6 bases, with 17 bases between the two germline ends. The CDR3 is 16 residues long. Germline-derived CDR1 and CDR2 are KGHSH and LQKENI. The CDR3 bases are TGTGCCAGCTCACCACCGGGGCAGAACCCCCCCCATGGCTACACCTTC. This sequence encodes CASSPPGQNPPHGYTF.

This chain joins TRBV7-9 and TRBJ2-3, with D tentatively TRBD2 (6 bases). Trimming shortened V by 7 bases and J by 0 bases, and 11 bases separated the two germline ends. Looked up from germline, CDR1 is SEHNR and CDR2 is FQNEAQ (reference sequence). The CDR3 runs 14 residues. The CDR3 sequence is CASTLEGSTDTQYF. Here the CDR3 DNA reads TGTGCCAGCACCTTGGAGGGCAGCACAGATACGCAGTATTTT.

The chain has TRBV4-3 and TRBJ2-7; 8 bases fit TRBD1. The CDR3 runs to 14 residues. The germline V gene has CDR1 LGHNA and CDR2 YSLEER. V lost 3 bases, J lost 3 bases, and 4 bases stayed unmatched. The CDR3 nucleotides are TGCGCCAGCAGCCAGGCTACAGGGGGCTACGAGCAGTACTTC. Translation: CASSQATGGYEQYF.

V usage is TRBV6-2 or TRBV6-3 and J usage is TRBJ2-7; possible D gene TRBD1, 5 bases. Between the trimmed V and J ends, which lost 2 bases and 5 bases, there was a span of 10 bases. Germline V gives CDR1 MNHEY, CDR2 SVGEGT. The CDR3 spans 13 residues. As DNA, the CDR3 is TGTGCCAGCAGTTACGCAGGGCGTCACGAGCAGTACTTC. Residues: CASSYAGRHEQYF.

In this sample, this clonotype turned up a few times. The chain is built from TRBV7-6 and TRBJ2-1; maybe TRBD2 (6 bases). The V end was cut by 5 bases, the J end by 3 bases, with 14 bases between. This CDR3 has 15 residues. CDR1 and CDR2 from the germline V gene are SGHVS and FNYEAQ. The CDR3 sequence: CASSRKGTFYNEQFF. CDR3 coding DNA: TGTGCCAGCAGCAGGAAAGGGACTTTCTACAATGAGCAGTTCTTC.

This chain uses TRBV7-8 with TRBJ2-7; 10 positions agree with TRBD1. The CDR3 has 15 residues. Germline CDR1 SGHVS, CDR2 FQNEAQ. J was trimmed by 2 bases and V by 5 bases; bases with no gene match: 6. CDR3 nucleotide sequence: TGTGCCAGCAGCCGAAGACAGGGGGCAACCTACGAGCAGTACTTC. Its protein product is CASSRRQGATYEQYF.

This clonotype was observed a handful of times. CDR3 residues: CASHRDINEQFF. DNA of the CDR3: TGTGCCAGCCACAGGGACATCAATGAGCAGTTCTTC. The V call is TRBV2, the J call TRBJ2-1, with a weak D call TRBD1 (6 bases). The CDR3 extends over 12 amino acids. V lost 8 bases to trimming and J lost 6 bases, with 11 bases between them. The germline gives CDR1 SNHLY, CDR2 FYNNEI.

A few counts support this clonotype. The chain has TRBV5-1 and TRBJ2-7, with D possibly being TRBD1 (6 bases). CDR3 length: 13 residues. The V gene lost 3 bases and the J gene lost 6 bases, with 13 bases spanning the gap. Germline V CDR1 and CDR2: SGHRS, YFSETQ. The CDR3 DNA is TGCGCCAGCAGCTGGGGGCGGTTAAGCGAGCAGTACTTC. Protein sequence: CASSWGRLSEQYF. Full variable domain (outside the CDR3, taken from reference TRBV5-1 and TRBJ2-7): KAGVTQTPRYLIKTRGQQVTLSCSPISGHRSVSWYQQTPGQGLQFLFEYFSETQRNKGNFPGRFSGRQFSNSRSEMNVSTLELGDSALYLCASSWGRLSEQYFGPGTRLTVT.

V gene TRBV28 combines with J gene TRBJ2-1; no reliable D call. V lost 1 base, J lost 14 bases, and 15 bases lay in between. The CDR3 length is 13 residues. The germline V gene encodes CDR1 MDHEN and CDR2 SYDVKM. The CDR3 DNA is TGTGCCAGCAGTTTATCATATGGGGAAGGGAAGTTCTTC. It encodes CASSLSYGEGKFF.

The chain couples TRBV24-1 to TRBJ2-3; 9 bases match TRBD2. Germline lookup yields CDR1 KGHDR and CDR2 SFDVKD. Germline trimming cut 2 bases from V and 6 bases from J; bases unmatched to any gene: 2. The CDR3 consists of 14 residues. CDR3 sequence reads: CATSDSSGGDTQYF. CDR3 nucleotide sequence: TGTGCCACCAGTGATTCCAGCGGGGGGGATACGCAGTATTTT.

The chain recombines TRBV7-9 with TRBJ2-7; TRBD1 agrees at 9 bases. Germline V gene sequence: CDR1 SEHNR, CDR2 FQNEAQ (reference sequence). This CDR3 is built from 15 residues. V was pared by 1 base and J by 1 base, with 2 bases of the junction left unmatched. The CDR3, as DNA: TGTGCCAGCAGCTTAGATGGGACAGGGTCCTACGAGCAGTACTTC. It is translated as CASSLDGTGSYEQYF. The full variable domain, with the rest looked up from reference TRBV7-9 and TRBJ2-7, is DTGVSQNPRHKITKRGQNVTFRCDPISEHNRLYWYRQTLGQGPEFLTYFQNEAQLEKSRLLSDRFSAERPKGSFSTLEIQRTEQGDSAMYLCASSLDGTGSYEQYFGPGTRLTVT.

Concerning this clonotype: The junction and the germline gene differ at one end; a read error may be behind it. The chain employs TRBV20-1 and TRBJ2-7, with TRBD2 identical over 8 bases. The length of the CDR3 is 14 residues. Germline CDR1 is DFQATT and CDR2 is SNEGSKA (reference sequence). CDR3: CSAIPGGGSYEKYF. In nucleotides, the CDR3 is TGCAGTGCTATCCCCGGGGGGGGCTCCTACGAGAAGTACTTC.

This chain uses TRBV11-2 with TRBJ2-7; unclear D gene. The CDR3 has 12 residues. Germline V gene sequence: CDR1 SGHAT, CDR2 FQNNGV. V was trimmed by 1 base and J by 4 bases, leaving 5 bases between them. CDR3: CASSLGDYEQYV. In nucleotides, the CDR3 is TGTGCCAGCAGCTTAGGAGATTACGAGCAGTACGTC.

This clonotype showed up many times. The gene calls are TRBV11-2 and TRBJ2-1; the D gene could be TRBD1 or TRBD2 (5 bases each). V was trimmed by 9 bases and J by 9 bases, leaving 12 bases between them. The CDR3 sequence is 11 residues long. The germline CDR1 and CDR2 sequences are SGHAT and FQNNGV. CDR3 sequence reads: CARNPGPEQFF. The CDR3 DNA follows: TGTGCCAGGAACCCGGGACCTGAGCAGTTCTTC.

There are many counts of this clonotype. The J gene is TRBJ2-5, the V gene TRBV5-1; D call uncertain. The ends were cut back, 2 bases at V and 5 bases at J, with 4 bases in the middle. The CDR3 totals 11 residues. Germline V gives CDR1 SGHRS, CDR2 YFSETQ. This chain's CDR3 is CASSFDETQYF. DNA for the CDR3: TGCGCCAGCAGCTTCGACGAGACCCAGTACTTC.

The CDR3 DNA reads as TGTGCCAGCAGTTACCAGCAGGGGTCATGGACCGGGGAGCTGTTTTTT. It specifies CASSYQQGSWTGELFF. This chain links TRBV12-3 or TRBV12-4 with TRBJ2-2, with a tentative D call TRBD1 (6 bases). V lost 4 bases and J 5 bases, leaving 17 bases between the germline ends. The CDR3 has 16 amino acids.

In this sample, this clonotype turned up a few times. The chain is built from TRBV25-1 and TRBJ1-1; D is unclear. Germline V gives CDR1 MGHDK, CDR2 SYGVNS. CDR3 length equals 14 residues. V lost 3 bases, J lost 5 bases, and 13 bases lay in between. This CDR3 reads CASSDRSEWTEAFF. DNA for the CDR3: TGTGCCAGCAGTGATCGCAGCGAATGGACTGAAGCTTTCTTT.